Detailed here is one T cell receptor (beta chain). Its antigen is currently unknown. This sample is part of a study of yellow fever vaccine responses in identical twins. Whole-study results and caveats: Twins reportedly mounted vaccine T cell responses that seemed partly convergent, partly personalized.

The CDR3 runs 16 residues. The V segment lost 2 bases and the J segment 0 bases; nucleotides outside the gene matches: 5. Germline V gene lookup returns CDR1 KGHSH and CDR2 LQKENI. From the RT-PCR reads, TCRdb called clonotypes with MiXCR, one entry per CDR3 protein. The table records some 4,500 distinct CDR3 sequences, about 90% of them present only once. This chain connects TRBV18 to TRBJ2-3; 7 bases fit TRBD1. The sequence derives from a woman aged 18 to 35 who received the yellow fever vaccine. Here the sequenced sample was T cells from blood (PBMCs), unsorted or a sorted subset (not recorded which), taken before or after yellow fever vaccination (not recorded which). The CDR3 region is CASSPTTGVSTDTQYF. DNA of the CDR3: TGTGCCAGCTCACCAACAACAGGGGTCAGCACAGATACGCAGTATTTT.